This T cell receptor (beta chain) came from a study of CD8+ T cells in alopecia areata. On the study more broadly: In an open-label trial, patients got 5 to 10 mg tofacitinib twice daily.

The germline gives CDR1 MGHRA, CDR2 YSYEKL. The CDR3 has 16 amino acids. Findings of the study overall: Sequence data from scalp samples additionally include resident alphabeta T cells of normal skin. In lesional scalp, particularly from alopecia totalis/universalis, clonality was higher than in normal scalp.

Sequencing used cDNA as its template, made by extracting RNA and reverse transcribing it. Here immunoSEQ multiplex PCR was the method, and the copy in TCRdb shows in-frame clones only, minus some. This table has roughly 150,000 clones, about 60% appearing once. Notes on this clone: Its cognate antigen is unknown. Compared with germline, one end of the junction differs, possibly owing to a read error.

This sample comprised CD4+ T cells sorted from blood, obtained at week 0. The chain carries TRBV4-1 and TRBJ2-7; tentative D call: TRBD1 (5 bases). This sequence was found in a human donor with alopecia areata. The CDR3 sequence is CASSQVQVQGPYGQYF. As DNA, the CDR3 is TGCGCCAGCAGCCAAGTTCAAGTTCAGGGCCCCTACGGGCAGTACTTC.